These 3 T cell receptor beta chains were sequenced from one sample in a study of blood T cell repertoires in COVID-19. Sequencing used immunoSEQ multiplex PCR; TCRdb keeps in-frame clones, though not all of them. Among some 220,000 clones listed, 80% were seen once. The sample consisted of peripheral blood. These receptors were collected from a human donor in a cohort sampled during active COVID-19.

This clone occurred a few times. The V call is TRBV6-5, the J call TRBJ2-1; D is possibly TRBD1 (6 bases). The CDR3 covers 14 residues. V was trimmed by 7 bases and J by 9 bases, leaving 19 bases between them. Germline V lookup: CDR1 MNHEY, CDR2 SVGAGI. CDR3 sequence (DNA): TGTGCCAGCAACCCAGCCGGGGCAGGGGTTGAGCAGTTCTTC. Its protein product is CASNPAGAGVEQFF.

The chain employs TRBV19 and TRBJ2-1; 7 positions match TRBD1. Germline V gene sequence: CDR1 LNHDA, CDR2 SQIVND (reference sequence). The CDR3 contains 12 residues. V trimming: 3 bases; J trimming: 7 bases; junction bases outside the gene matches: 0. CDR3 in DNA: TGTGCCAGTAGTATGACAGGGAATGAGCAGTTCTTC. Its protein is CASSMTGNEQFF. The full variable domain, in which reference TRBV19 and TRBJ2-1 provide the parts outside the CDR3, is DGGITQSPKYLFRKEGQNVTLSCEQNLNHDAMYWYRQDPGQGLRLIYYSQIVNDFQKGDIAEGYSVSREKKESFPLTVTSAQKNPTAFYLCASSMTGNEQFFGPGTRLTVL.

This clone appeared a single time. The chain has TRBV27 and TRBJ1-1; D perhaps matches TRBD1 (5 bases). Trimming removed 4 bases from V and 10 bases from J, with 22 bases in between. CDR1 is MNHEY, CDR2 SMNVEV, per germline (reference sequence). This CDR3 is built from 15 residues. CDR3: CASSSSLGHLGGAFF. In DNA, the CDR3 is TGTGCCAGCAGTTCCTCCCTTGGACACCTAGGCGGAGCTTTCTTT.